This T cell receptor beta chain came from a study of radiotherapy plus CTLA-4 blockade in lung cancer. Whole-study findings and limits: Tumor-derived TCR clones expanded in blood after radiotherapy plus ipilimumab.

V lost 2 bases and J 6 bases, leaving 7 bases between the germline ends. The CDR3 sequence is 13 residues long. Germline CDR1 is LGHNT and CDR2 is FRNRAP. Only in-frame clones appear in the TCRdb table, and some are missing; sequencing was by immunoSEQ multiplex PCR. The table lists about 110,000 clones, around 85% of them singletons. Comments on this clone: Its antigen is undetermined.

The chain recombines TRBV12-5 with TRBJ2-2, with a possible D match to TRBD1 (6 bases). The source is a human donor with non-small cell lung cancer that progressed on radiotherapy plus ipilimumab. Some clones in this sample may be carry-over from other donors' samples. The specimen comprised peripheral blood, sampled from a patient treated with radiotherapy plus ipilimumab. For the CDR3, the DNA is TGTGCTAGTGGTTTGACAGGGTCCGGGGAGCTGTTTTTT. This translates into CASGLTGSGELFF.